The 22 T cell receptor beta chains given below trace back to one sample, sequenced in a study of T cells in Graves' hyperthyroidism and ophthalmopathy. Authors of the study amplified TCR beta CDR3 regions from RNA transcripts. The primer set for the first-round RT-PCR of the TCR CDR3 was HTBI. MiXCR, applied by TCRdb to the multiplex PCR reads, yields one record per CDR3 protein. The sample lists 600,000 to 800,000 distinct CDR3 sequences, roughly a third occurring once. The specimen sequenced was blood. Source of these receptors: a woman aged 40 to 55 with Graves' hyperthyroidism.

This clonotype was seen a few times. The rearrangement uses TRBV4-3 and TRBJ1-2; weak D call: TRBD1 (6 bases). The CDR3 has 12 residues. V gave up 2 bases and J gave up 14 bases, with 15 bases separating them. CDR1 is LGHNA and CDR2 is YSLEER in the germline V gene. The CDR3 sequence is CASSQRTGPKTF. The CDR3 DNA reads as TGCGCCAGCAGCCAACGAACAGGGCCCAAGACCTTC.

A word on this clonotype: The CDR3 ends on some other residue instead of the conserved phenylalanine or tryptophan, so this is likely a read error. The chain joins TRBV4-3 to TRBJ1-4, with TRBD1 identical over 9 bases. The length of the CDR3 is 16 residues. The germline gives CDR1 LGHNA, CDR2 YSLEER. With V trimmed by 5 bases and J by 8 bases, 12 bases remained unmatched. The CDR3 loop reads CASSLQPGQGGEKLFS. Written as DNA, the CDR3 is TGCGCCAGCAGCTTACAGCCGGGACAGGGAGGAGAAAAACTGTTTTCT.

This clonotype has at least ten counts. V usage is TRBV5-8 and J usage is TRBJ1-2; 10 bases match TRBD1. V was pared by 4 bases and J by 7 bases, with 10 bases of the junction left unmatched. CDR1 is SGHTS, CDR2 YDEGEE, per germline. The CDR3 consists of 15 residues. CDR3 residues: CASSPQTGGNFGYTF. The DNA for the CDR3 is TGTGCCAGCAGCCCACAGACAGGGGGCAATTTTGGCTACACCTTC.

This clonotype has a count of ten or more. The rearrangement joins TRBV5-6 to TRBJ1-5; D may be TRBD1 (6 bases). Germline V gene data show CDR1 as SGHDT and CDR2 as YYEEEE. V dropped 1 base and J dropped 3 bases, with 11 bases sitting between them. This CDR3 spans 15 amino acids. In nucleotides, the CDR3 is TGTGCCAGCAGCTTGCAGGGGTACACCAATCAGCCCCAGCATTTT. It translates to CASSLQGYTNQPQHF.

There are many counts of this clonotype. The CDR3 nucleotides are TGTGCCAGCAGCCCCCCAGGACAGAACTATGGCTACACCTTC. Protein: CASSPPGQNYGYTF. This chain uses TRBV5-6 with TRBJ1-2, with a weak D call TRBD1 (6 bases). Germline values: CDR1 SGHDT, CDR2 YYEEEE. V was pared by 4 bases and J by 2 bases, with 12 bases between. The CDR3 runs 14 residues.

This clonotype has ten or more counts. V and J are TRBV7-8 and TRBJ1-1; 10 nucleotides match TRBD1. This CDR3 contains 15 residues. Germline CDR1 SGHVS, CDR2 FQNEAQ. V lost 5 bases and J lost 3; bases outside the gene matches: 6. The CDR3 bases are TGTGCCAGCAGCGCGGCGGACAGGGGGTACACTGAAGCTTTCTTT. Residues: CASSAADRGYTEAFF.

This clonotype was observed many times. The CDR3 coding sequence is TGTGCCAGCAGTACCGCCATACAGCTATCACCCCTCCACTTT. Translation gives CASSTAIQLSPLHF. The J gene is TRBJ1-6, the V gene TRBV6-5; D gene unclear. Trimming cost V 5 bases and J 10 bases, with 15 bases left between them. The CDR3 totals 14 residues. Germline lookup yields CDR1 MNHEY and CDR2 SVGAGI.

The rearrangement joins TRBV6-5 to TRBJ2-2; 7 nucleotides line up with TRBD2. V lost 4 bases to trimming and J lost 5 bases; unmatched junction nucleotides: 13. The CDR3 sequence is 17 residues long. CDR1 and CDR2 from the germline V gene are MNHEY and SVGAGI. CDR3 bases: TGTGCCAGCAGTTTCCACGGGGAGGGGTTGGGTACCGGGGAGCTGTTTTTT. This encodes CASSFHGEGLGTGELFF.

This clonotype was picked up a small number of times. The chain uses TRBV4-1 and TRBJ2-7; possible D gene TRBD2, 7 bases. Deletions cut 1 base from V and 5 bases from J, with 12 bases between. The CDR3 spans 14 residues. Germline-derived CDR1 and CDR2 are MGHRA and YSYEKL. The CDR3 nucleotides read TGCGCCAGCAGCCAAGCCCTAGGGGGGGACGAGCAGTACTTC. This sequence encodes CASSQALGGDEQYF.

V gene TRBV20-1 combines with J gene TRBJ2-3, with 8 bases identical to TRBD2. Germline lookup yields CDR1 DFQATT and CDR2 SNEGSKA (reference sequence). Germline trimming cut 5 bases from V and 0 bases from J; bases unmatched to any gene: 1. CDR3 size: 13 residues. The CDR3 DNA reads TGCAGTGCTCGGGGGGGGAGCACAGATACGCAGTATTTT. This codes for CSARGGSTDTQYF.

Many counts were recorded for this clonotype. The V gene is TRBV2, the J gene TRBJ1-2, with 11 bases identical to TRBD1. Germline trimming cut 6 bases from V and 8 bases from J; bases unmatched to any gene: 5. Per germline, CDR1 SNHLY and CDR2 FYNNEI. The CDR3 consists of 13 residues. The CDR3 region is CASRADRGQGYTF. The CDR3 DNA is TGTGCCAGCAGGGCGGACAGGGGGCAAGGCTACACCTTC.

In its sample, this clonotype was seen many times. J is TRBJ1-2 and V is TRBV9; perhaps TRBD1 as D (5 bases). CDR1 and CDR2 from the germline V gene are SGDLS and YYNGEE. The CDR3 consists of 14 residues. The germline V and J ends were trimmed by 0 bases and 4 bases, with 10 bases remaining between them. The CDR3 sequence is CASSVDWGSYGYTF. The CDR3 DNA is TGTGCCAGCAGCGTAGATTGGGGCAGCTATGGCTACACCTTC.

This clonotype has at least ten counts. This chain connects TRBV7-9 to TRBJ2-5; no reliable D call. Germline lookup yields CDR1 SEHNR and CDR2 FQNEAQ (reference sequence). The V end lost 5 bases, the J end lost 5 bases, and 12 bases lay between the germline ends. The CDR3 has 13 residues. CDR3 bases: TGTGCCAGCAGCCCGCGTGGCCGGGAGACCCAGTACTTC. As protein: CASSPRGRETQYF.

This clonotype was counted between two and nine times. This rearrangement joins TRBV28 to TRBJ1-6; TRBD1 is a possible D gene (6 bases). The CDR3 spans 15 residues. From germline, CDR1 is MDHEN and CDR2 SYDVKM. V lost 6 bases to trimming and J lost 10 bases, with 19 bases between them. The CDR3 nucleotides read TGTGCCAGCAGGCTTGGGGTGGCAGGGGTGTCACCCCTCCACTTT. Protein product: CASRLGVAGVSPLHF.

The V gene is TRBV20-1, the J gene TRBJ2-1, with D unclear. Trimming pared 7 bases from V and 2 bases from J, leaving 6 bases between. The CDR3 contains 11 residues. Germline-derived CDR1 and CDR2 are DFQATT and SNEGSKA (reference sequence). The DNA of the CDR3 is TGCAGTGTGAGAACCTACAATGAGCAGTTCTTC. Translating gives CSVRTYNEQFF.

The chain combines TRBV15 with TRBJ2-7, with 12 positions matching TRBD1. The length of the CDR3 is 15 residues. Germline-derived CDR1 and CDR2 are LNHNV and YYDKDF (reference sequence). Losses at the gene ends were 4 bases for V and 7 bases for J; bases not matched to a gene: 8. CDR3: CATSMPGQGAEEQYF. DNA of the CDR3: TGTGCCACCAGCATGCCGGGACAGGGGGCAGAAGAGCAGTACTTC.

The J gene is TRBJ2-7, the V gene TRBV29-1, with D tentatively TRBD2 (5 bases). Germline values: CDR1 SQVTM, CDR2 ANQGSEA. The CDR3 runs 14 residues. Trimming left V 7 bases short and J 2 bases short, with 18 bases between. The CDR3 DNA follows: TGCAGCGCCGCCCAGGCGGCGGAGGCCTACGAGCAGTACTTC. Translated, it gives CSAAQAAEAYEQYF.

The V and J genes are TRBV12-3 or TRBV12-4 and TRBJ2-7, with TRBD1 identical over 8 bases. The J call may be wrong; the DNA end is better matched by TRBJ2-1. The CDR3 has 15 amino acids. CDR3 bases: TGTGCCAGCAGTTTCATGGGACAGGATTCCAATGAGCAGTTCTTC. This encodes CASSFMGQDSNEQFF.

This clonotype appeared a few times. The gene calls are TRBV6-5 and TRBJ1-2, with 8 positions matching TRBD1. V shed 5 bases and J 0 bases; nucleotides not matched to a gene: 5. The CDR3 extends over 15 amino acids. Germline assignment: CDR1 MNHEY and CDR2 SVGAGI. The DNA for the CDR3 is TGTGCCAGCAGTACCGGACAGGGACCTAACTATGGCTACACCTTC. It specifies CASSTGQGPNYGYTF.

The chain is built from TRBV24-1 and TRBJ2-1; 7 bases are a match to TRBD1. Judging by the DNA end, TRBJ2-7 fits better; the J call may be wrong. This CDR3 region has 13 residues. Germline V gene lookup returns CDR1 KGHDR and CDR2 SFDVKD. The CDR3, as DNA: TGTGCCACCAGTGGACAGGGCTACAATGAGCAGTACTTC. It specifies CATSGQGYNEQYF.

The V and J genes are TRBV12-5 and TRBJ1-3; 7 positions agree with TRBD1. Losses at the gene ends were 3 bases for V and 4 bases for J; bases not matched to a gene: 12. Germline V gives CDR1 LGHNT, CDR2 FRNRAP. The CDR3 has 17 residues. The CDR3 DNA follows: TGTGCTAGTGGTTTCGTGGCCGGGACAGCAAGGGGAAACACCATATATTTT. This gives the protein CASGFVAGTARGNTIYF.

This clonotype occurred many times. The chain is built from TRBV5-6 and TRBJ1-2; D gene ambiguous. Germline V gene sequence: CDR1 SGHDT, CDR2 YYEEEE. Trimming stripped 1 base from V and 8 bases from J, with 15 bases between. The CDR3 covers 14 residues. The chain's CDR3 is CASSLTLGSLGYTF. CDR3 sequence (DNA): TGTGCCAGCAGCTTGACGCTGGGGTCGTTGGGCTACACCTTC. The full variable domain, with the rest looked up from reference TRBV5-6 and TRBJ1-2, is DAGVTQSPTHLIKTRGQQVTLRCSPKSGHDTVSWYQQALGQGPQFIFQYYEEEERQRGNFPDRFSGHQFPNYSSELNVNALLLGDSALYLCASSLTLGSLGYTFGSGTRLTVV.